Below, 14 T cell receptor beta chains from the same sample are listed, as sequenced in a study of blood T cell repertoires in COVID-19. The protocol was immunoSEQ multiplex PCR, while the TCRdb copy is restricted to in-frame clones and leaves out a portion. Of about 270,000 clones listed, approximately 87% were seen once; the top ten hold 2.3%. The sequenced material came from peripheral blood. The receptors stem from a woman aged 50 to 60 with acute or convalescent COVID-19.

This clone was seen a single time. J is TRBJ2-5 and V is TRBV9; D call uncertain. The CDR3 totals 15 residues. Trimming stripped 3 bases from V and 4 bases from J, with 16 bases between. In germline, CDR1 is SGDLS, CDR2 YYNGEE. DNA for the CDR3: TGTGCCAGCAGCGAGTTTTTAAGTGTGAGAGAGACCCAGTACTTC. It codes for CASSEFLSVRETQYF.

This clone was detected a few times. V usage is TRBV28 and J usage is TRBJ2-6, with 9 bases fitting TRBD1. The CDR3 covers 17 residues. Germline values: CDR1 MDHEN, CDR2 SYDVKM. V gave up 4 bases and J gave up 0 bases; unmatched junction bases: 4. CDR3 in DNA: TGTGCCAGCAGTTGGGACAGGGACTCCTCTGGGGCCAACGTCCTGACTTTC. Encoded protein: CASSWDRDSSGANVLTF. Drawing the rest from reference TRBV28 and TRBJ2-6, the complete variable domain is DVKVTQSSRYLVKRTGEKVFLECVQDMDHENMFWYRQDPGLGLRLIYFSYDVKMKEKGDIPEGYSVSREKKERFSLILESASTNQTSMYLCASSWDRDSSGANVLTFGAGSRLTVL.

The chain carries TRBV27 and TRBJ2-1; TRBD2 aligns across 14 bases. V trimming: 4 bases; J trimming: 6 bases; junction bases outside the gene matches: 5. CDR3 size: 16 residues. Per germline, CDR1 MNHEY and CDR2 SMNVEV (reference sequence). CDR3 loop: CASSSGLAGVGNEQFF. The CDR3 DNA reads TGTGCCAGCAGTTCGGGACTAGCGGGAGTAGGCAATGAGCAGTTCTTC.

The V call is TRBV5-1, the J call TRBJ1-5; 9 bases match TRBD1. This CDR3 spans 18 amino acids. The V and J ends lost 4 bases and 0 bases, in that order; junction bases with no gene match: 11. Germline V CDR1 and CDR2: SGHRS, YFSETQ. This CDR3 reads CASSPWTGVGYSNQPQHF. DNA of the CDR3: TGCGCCAGCAGCCCCTGGACAGGGGTGGGATATAGCAATCAGCCCCAGCATTTT. The entire variable domain, with the rest obtained from reference TRBV5-1 and TRBJ1-5, is as follows: KAGVTQTPRYLIKTRGQQVTLSCSPISGHRSVSWYQQTPGQGLQFLFEYFSETQRNKGNFPGRFSGRQFSNSRSEMNVSTLELGDSALYLCASSPWTGVGYSNQPQHFGDGTRLSIL.

The chain recombines TRBV25-1 with TRBJ2-2; 11 bases match TRBD1. The junction had 6 bases not matched to a gene; V was cut back by 3 bases and J by 3 bases. The CDR3 length is 17 residues. The germline V gene encodes CDR1 MGHDK and CDR2 SYGVNS. The CDR3, as DNA: TGTGCCAGCAGTGACCCCCCGGGACAGGGGGACACCGGGGAGCTGTTTTTT. Amino acids: CASSDPPGQGDTGELFF.

The rearrangement uses TRBV6-5 and TRBJ2-7; 9 bases map to TRBD1. J gave up 2 bases and V 10 bases, and 3 bases lay outside the gene matches. Germline CDR1 and CDR2: MNHEY and SVGAGI. This CDR3 is built from 12 residues. For the CDR3, the DNA is TGTGCCACACGACAGGGGGCCTACGAGCAGTACTTC. The encoded protein is CATRQGAYEQYF.

This sequence joins TRBV7-9 and TRBJ2-5; D may be TRBD1 (5 bases). The V and J ends lost 4 bases and 5 bases respectively, with 11 bases between them. Germline V gene data show CDR1 as SEHNR and CDR2 as FQNEAQ (reference sequence). The CDR3 contains 13 residues. The CDR3 DNA sequence: TGTGCCAGCAGCTGGGGCAGCACCGAGACCCAGTACTTC. Its translation is CASSWGSTETQYF.

Note on this clone: The same CDR3 is also encoded by other DNA sequences in this sample. The rearrangement joins TRBV2 to TRBJ1-2; D might be TRBD1 (6 bases). Germline V lookup: CDR1 SNHLY, CDR2 FYNNEI. Trimming removed 4 bases from V and 3 bases from J, with 9 bases in between. The CDR3 spans 13 residues. CDR3: CASSVQGDYGYTF. For the CDR3, the DNA is TGTGCCAGCAGTGTACAGGGAGACTATGGCTACACCTTC. The full variable domain, completed using reference TRBV2 and TRBJ1-2, is EPEVTQTPSHQVTQMGQEVILRCVPISNHLYFYWYRQILGQKVEFLVSFYNNEISEKSEIFDDQFSVERPDGSNFTLKIRSTKLEDSAMYFCASSVQGDYGYTFGSGTRLTVV.

The V gene is TRBV5-1, the J gene TRBJ2-2; 16 bases map to TRBD2. Germline trimming cut 4 bases from V and 7 bases from J; bases unmatched to any gene: 10. Germline-derived CDR1 and CDR2 are SGHRS and YFSETQ. The CDR3 consists of 18 residues. Here the CDR3 reads CASSLSRGTSGRVGELFF. CDR3 sequence (DNA): TGCGCCAGCAGCCTCAGCAGAGGGACTAGCGGGAGGGTCGGGGAGCTGTTTTTT. The full variable domain, with the rest looked up from reference TRBV5-1 and TRBJ2-2, is KAGVTQTPRYLIKTRGQQVTLSCSPISGHRSVSWYQQTPGQGLQFLFEYFSETQRNKGNFPGRFSGRQFSNSRSEMNVSTLELGDSALYLCASSLSRGTSGRVGELFFGEGSRLTVL.

This chain connects TRBV27 to TRBJ2-7, with D tentatively TRBD2 (6 bases). The CDR3 is 14 amino acids. Trimming removed 4 bases from V and 1 base from J, with 11 bases in between. CDR1 and CDR2 from the germline V gene are MNHEY and SMNVEV (reference sequence). The CDR3 protein is CASSWAGNSYEQYF. The CDR3 nucleotides read TGTGCCAGCAGTTGGGCGGGAAATTCCTACGAGCAGTACTTC.

The chain is built from TRBV28 and TRBJ1-3, with unresolved D. The CDR3 loop spans 15 amino acids. Between the trimmed V and J ends, which lost 3 bases and 0 bases, there was a span of 9 bases. CDR1 MDHEN and CDR2 SYDVKM come from the germline V gene. CDR3 coding DNA: TGTGCCAGCAGTTTCGGCGGGAGCTCTGGAAACACCATATATTTT. Residues: CASSFGGSSGNTIYF.

J is TRBJ2-1 and V is TRBV12-2; the table gives TRBD2 as D, unverified against the DNA. TRBV12-2 is an annotated pseudogene. The CDR3 length is 15 residues. The CDR3 region is CASRFSCGAYNEQFF. The CDR3, as DNA: TGTGCAAGTCGCTTTAGTTGCGGAGCCTACAATGAGCAGTTCTTC.

The rearrangement links TRBV19 to TRBJ2-6, with D possibly matching TRBD2 (7 bases). With 6 bases removed from V and 0 bases from J, the gap between germline ends came to 15 bases. The CDR3 covers 17 residues. Germline CDR1 LNHDA, CDR2 SQIVND (reference sequence). CDR3 nucleotide sequence: TGTGCCAGTAGGCGGGGGCAGGTCGACTCTGGGGCCAACGTCCTGACTTTC. Encoded protein: CASRRGQVDSGANVLTF.

This clone was counted a few times. This chain joins TRBV7-8 and TRBJ1-6; D is perhaps TRBD1 (5 bases). V shed 3 bases and J shed 9 bases, with 18 bases lying between them. The CDR3 runs 16 residues. Germline CDR1 and CDR2: SGHVS and FQNEAQ. The CDR3 DNA reads TGTGCCAGCAGCTTGTTCAGCACAGGTTTGGTTTCACCCCTCCACTTT. This encodes CASSLFSTGLVSPLHF. The variable domain in full, completed from reference TRBV7-8 and TRBJ1-6, reads GAGVSQSPRYKVAKRGQDVALRCDPISGHVSLFWYQQALGQGPEFLTYFQNEAQLDKSGLPSDRFFAERPEGSVSTLKIQRTQQEDSAVYLCASSLFSTGLVSPLHFGNGTRLTVT.